Sequencing of this TCR beta chain was carried out in a study of memory CD4+ T cells and cytomegalovirus serostatus. Whole-study context: This sample comes from healthy Belgian adults, about nine CMV seropositive, 24 seronegative. General observations from the study: Repertoires predicted CMV serostatus with median bootstrapped AUC of approximately 0.94. About two fifths of the roughly 160 known CMV-associated TCRbeta sequences appeared in CD4+ memory.

The sort gate was single viable CD3+CD4+CD8-CD45RO+ cells for memory CD4+ T cells. CDR1 is KGHSH and CDR2 is LQKENI in the germline V gene. J was trimmed by 4 bases and V by 4 bases; bases with no gene match: 7. The length of the CDR3 is 14 residues. As handled by the study authors: After removing out-of-frame reads, approximately 2 million distinct TCRbeta sequences remained. The assay was immunoSEQ multiplex PCR, and TCRdb's table has in-frame clones only and misses some. V, J and clone size are taken as reported in that table, and D and trimming were inferred from the DNA itself. The top ten hold 3.6% of the sample, which has about 100,000 clones, 80% seen once. This clone was found a few times. Its antigen is unidentified.

The sequencing sample was made of memory CD4+ T cells from blood. The TCR comes from an adult in good health and CMV-seropositive. V gene TRBV18 combines with J gene TRBJ2-7; 7 nucleotides line up with TRBD1. CDR3 loop: CASSRPGQSYEQYF. As DNA, the CDR3 is TGTGCCAGCTCACGGCCGGGACAGTCGTACGAGCAGTACTTC.